This T cell receptor (beta chain) was identified in a study of blood T cell repertoires in COVID-19. At the level of the study: COVID-19 samples, acute and convalescent, were from the United States, Italy and Spain. T cells, B-cell-depleted T cells, or PBMCs provided the cDNA or gDNA that served as material.

The table came from immunoSEQ multiplex PCR; TCRdb's copy has only in-frame clones and leaves some out. The table shows over 150,000 clones, with roughly nine tenths occurring only once. The CDR3 is 12 amino acids. The trim removed 10 bases at V and 1 base at J, leaving 3 bases unmatched. CDR1 and CDR2 from the germline V gene are MGHRA and YSYEKL. The source is a man aged 50 to 59 with acute or convalescent COVID-19. The source material was peripheral blood. The chain uses TRBV4-1 and TRBJ1-1; 7 bases are shared with TRBD1. Written as DNA, the CDR3 is TGCGCCACCAGGACAGGGAACACTGAAGCTTTCTTT. It translates to CATRTGNTEAFF.